The T cell receptor beta chain under discussion was sequenced for a study of blood T cell repertoires in COVID-19. The overall study: Researchers got acute and convalescent COVID-19 samples from the United States, Italy and Spain. In each case, the material was cDNA or gDNA derived from T cells, B-cell-depleted T cells, or PBMCs.

Source study methods: Researchers report that nucleated cell counts were estimated from reference gene primer amplification. The table came from immunoSEQ multiplex PCR; TCRdb's copy has only in-frame clones and leaves some out. That table gives V, J and clone size, and the DNA gave D and trimming. The sample lists hundreds of thousands of clones, approximately 89% occurring once. The receptor was isolated from a woman aged 45-60 years who had recovered from COVID-19. The specimen sequenced was peripheral blood.

DNA of the CDR3: TGTGCCAGCAGCGCGCGCCGGGACTGGGTCAATGAGCAGTTCTTC. Its protein is CASSARRDWVNEQFF. The chain is built from TRBV7-2 and TRBJ2-1; a weak D match, TRBD2 (6 bases). Trimming removed 5 bases at V and 6 bases at J, with 17 bases between. This CDR3 is built from 15 residues. Germline assignment: CDR1 SGHTA and CDR2 FQGNSA.